A selection of T cell receptor beta chains follows, all from one sample in a study of T cell responses to AZD1222 COVID-19 vaccine. Sequencing was performed with immunoSEQ multiplex PCR; in TCRdb, only in-frame clones are kept and a portion is missing. The sample has around 100,000 clones, roughly 87% seen once. The material was peripheral blood, obtained on day 0 of AZD1222 vaccination. Every receptor here comes from an adult in good health. The CDR3 runs from the conserved cysteine through the conserved F or W. D genes are given only for firm matches. For some rows the clone size is stated as once, few or many, or as a class when expanded; others skip it.

size,D,J,V,DNA,CDR3
-,TRBD1,TRBJ2-5,TRBV28,TGTGCCAGCGGGACAGGGGGCATGGAGACCCAGTACTTC,CASGTGGMETQYF
-,TRBD2,TRBJ2-7,TRBV6-5,TGTGCCAGCAGTTTTGGCGGGGGTAGGTACGAGCAGTACTTC,CASSFGGGRYEQYF
-,-,TRBJ2-7,TRBV7-3,TGTGCCAGCAGCCCAGTACCGGGGTCAACCTACGAGCAGTACTTC,CASSPVPGSTYEQYF
-,-,TRBJ1-5,TRBV11-3,TGTGCCAGCAGCTTACAGGGGCGCGAGGATCAGCCCCAGCATTTT,CASSLQGREDQPQHF
-,TRBD1,TRBJ2-7,TRBV5-4,TGTGCCAGCAGCATAGGGACAGGGGGCGGGGAGCAGTACTTC,CASSIGTGGGEQYF
-,-,TRBJ2-5,TRBV5-4,TGTGCCAGCAGCGTCGGGGGTTACCAAGAGACCCAGTACTTC,CASSVGGYQETQYF
-,TRBD1,TRBJ1-2,TRBV30,TGTGCCTGGAGACGACAGGGGTCGAGCTATGGCTACACCTTC,CAWRRQGSSYGYTF
-,TRBD1,TRBJ2-1,TRBV7-7,TGTGCCAGCAGCTCAACAGGGGGTGAGGCCGGTGAGCAGTTCTTC,CASSSTGGEAGEQFF
-,-,TRBJ1-5,TRBV29-1,TGCAGCGTTGTGCAGGGGAATCAGCCCCAGCATTTT,CSVVQGNQPQHF
-,-,TRBJ2-7,TRBV6-5,TGTGCCAGCAGAGAGATGACAGGCCCCGGGTACTTC,CASREMTGPGYF
-,-,TRBJ1-2,TRBV6-1,TGTGCCAGCCGCGGGGTATATGGCTACACCTTC,CASRGVYGYTF
once,-,TRBJ1-2,TRBV7-9,TGTGCCAGCAGCCAACGTAGGGCAGATACTCCCTATGGCTACACCTTC,CASSQRRADTPYGYTF
-,-,TRBJ2-7,TRBV5-1,TGCGCCAGCAGCTTCGGACAGACGAGCTCCTACGAGCAGTACTTC,CASSFGQTSSYEQYF
once,-,TRBJ1-6,TRBV5-6,TGTGCCAGCAGCTTGGGCGGGGGGTTCAATTCACCCCTCCACTTT,CASSLGGGFNSPLHF
-,TRBD1,TRBJ2-7,TRBV18,TGTGCCAGCTCACTAGGGACAGGGGCGACGAACGAGCAGTACTTC,CASSLGTGATNEQYF
-,-,TRBJ1-1,TRBV7-2,TGTGCCAGCAGCCCCGGGGCGAGGAACACTGAAGCTTTCTTT,CASSPGARNTEAFF
-,-,TRBJ1-4,TRBV19,TGTGCCAGTAGTATCGAGAGCGCAACTAATGAAAAACTGTTTTTT,CASSIESATNEKLFF
-,-,TRBJ1-4,TRBV19,TGTGCCAGTAGTAAAACGGCACAGATTAATGAAAAACTGTTTTTT,CASSKTAQINEKLFF
-,TRBD1,TRBJ2-1,TRBV5-1,TGCGCCAGCACCCGACAGGGGAGCTCGGGGTACAATGAGCAGTTCTTC,CASTRQGSSGYNEQFF
-,-,TRBJ2-5,TRBV3-1/TRBV3-2,TGTGCCAGCAGCCAAGCAAGCGGACAGACCCAGTACTTC,CASSQASGQTQYF
few,-,TRBJ1-3,TRBV5-1,TGCGCCAGCAGCTTGTCGTCTGGAAACACCATATATTTT,CASSLSSGNTIYF
-,-,TRBJ1-3,TRBV5-1,TGCGCCAGCAGCTTAACAGGGTCTGGAAACACCATATATTTT,CASSLTGSGNTIYF
few,-,TRBJ1-5,TRBV5-1,TGCGCCAGCAGCTTGGAATGGGGTTCTCAGCCCCAGCATTTT,CASSLEWGSQPQHF
-,-,TRBJ1-1,TRBV3-1/TRBV3-2,TGTGCCAGCAGACTCCGAAGGGACACTGAAGCTTTCTTT,CASRLRRDTEAFF
-,-,TRBJ1-6,TRBV3-1/TRBV3-2,TGTGCCAGCAGCCATGCACACTCTAATTCACCCCTCCACTTT,CASSHAHSNSPLHF
-,-,TRBJ2-3,TRBV5-6,TGTGCCAGCAGCTCCCGGCGTCAGGGGCCCACAGATACGCAGTATTTT,CASSSRRQGPTDTQYF
once,TRBD1,TRBJ1-2,TRBV29-1,TGCAGCGCGGGGACAGGGCGCGACTATGGCTACACCTTC,CSAGTGRDYGYTF
-,-,TRBJ1-2,TRBV6-5,TGTGCCAGCAGAACTCAGAACTATGGCTACACCTTC,CASRTQNYGYTF
-,-,TRBJ1-2,TRBV4-1,TGCGCCAGCAGCCCCTTGGAGGGAGGTGGCTACACCTTC,CASSPLEGGGYTF
few,-,TRBJ2-1,TRBV6-4,TGTGCCAGCAGTGAAAGCTCCTACAATGAGCAGTTCTTC,CASSESSYNEQFF
-,-,TRBJ1-1,TRBV5-6,TGTGCCAGCAGGGCACTATACTTACAGGGTCTTGGCAGAGCTGAAGCTTTCTTT,CASRALYLQGLGRAEAFF
-,-,TRBJ1-4,TRBV27,TGTGCCAGCAGTCCCCAGGGGAGTAATGAAAAACTGTTTTTT,CASSPQGSNEKLFF
-,TRBD1,TRBJ1-2,TRBV6-5,TGTGCCAGCAGGGAGACAGGGTGGAATGGCTACACCTTC,CASRETGWNGYTF
-,-,TRBJ2-3,TRBV5-1,TGCGCCAGCAGCTTGCCCGGGGCCCAATACACAGATACGCAGTATTTT,CASSLPGAQYTDTQYF
once,-,TRBJ2-3,TRBV5-6,TGTGCCAGCAGCTTTCTGGGGGGAACTAGCACAGATACGCAGTATTTT,CASSFLGGTSTDTQYF
-,TRBD2,TRBJ2-3,TRBV7-9,TGTGCCAGCAGCTTCTCCACTAGCGGGGGGAACACAGATACGCAGTATTTT,CASSFSTSGGNTDTQYF
-,TRBD1,TRBJ1-4,TRBV6-1,TGTGCCAGCAGTGCCCTCACAGGGGGCGCTGGTAATGAAAAACTGTTTTTT,CASSALTGGAGNEKLFF
few,TRBD1,TRBJ1-2,TRBV15,TGTGCCACCAGCAAAAATGGACAGGGCGGTGGCTACACCTTC,CATSKNGQGGGYTF
few,-,TRBJ2-2,TRBV30,TGTGCCTGGAGACGGGTTCTGGAGGCCGGGGAGCTGTTTTTT,CAWRRVLEAGELFF
-,-,TRBJ1-4,TRBV4-1,TGCGCCAGCAGCCAAGTCTACACAACTAATGAAAAACTGTTTTTT,CASSQVYTTNEKLFF
-,TRBD2,TRBJ2-1,TRBV7-3,TGTGCCAGCAGCCCAGCTCCCGGGGGGGGTTCCTACAATGAGCAGTTCTTC,CASSPAPGGGSYNEQFF